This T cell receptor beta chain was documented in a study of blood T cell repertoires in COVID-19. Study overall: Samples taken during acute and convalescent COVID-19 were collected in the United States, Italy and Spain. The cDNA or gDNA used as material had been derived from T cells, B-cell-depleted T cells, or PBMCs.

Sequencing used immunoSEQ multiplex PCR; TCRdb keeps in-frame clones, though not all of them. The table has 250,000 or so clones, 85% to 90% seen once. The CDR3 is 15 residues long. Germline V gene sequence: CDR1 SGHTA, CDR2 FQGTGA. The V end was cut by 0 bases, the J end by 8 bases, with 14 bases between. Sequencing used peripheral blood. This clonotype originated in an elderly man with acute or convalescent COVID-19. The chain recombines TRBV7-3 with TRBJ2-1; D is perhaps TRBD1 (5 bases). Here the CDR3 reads CASSLTSSGHDEQFF. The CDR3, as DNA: TGTGCCAGCAGCTTAACGTCATCAGGGCACGATGAGCAGTTCTTC.